These 11 T cell receptor beta chains came from one sample sequenced in a study of beta chain features in type 1 diabetes (dated by TCRdb to the late 2010s). Paper-wide results and their limitations: Type 1 diabetes patients showed a moderate but significant shortening of TCRB CDR3 length in all four CD4+ subsets.

Library method: the immunoSEQ multiplex PCR assay. The entire isolated RNA was reverse transcribed using the High Capacity cDNA Reverse Transcription Kit, and thus expressed TCRB transcripts were sequenced. The table comes from immuneACCESS by way of TCRdb, which keeps in-frame sequences with V and J called. Part of the clones is missing from these tables; in studies checked, under half for an unresolved V gene and the rest for unknown reasons. Present in this sample are some 370,000 clones, 8.5% to 10% of which were seen just once. Together, the top ten hold approximately 0.6% of the sample. What these receptors recognize is not known. The sequencing input was central memory CD4+ T cells from blood. All receptors derive from a man aged 25 to 45 with type 1 diabetes.

The chain's CDR3 is CASRRTGSNSPLHF. The CDR3 DNA reads TGTGCCAGCAGGAGGACAGGATCGAATTCACCCCTCCACTTT. The chain couples TRBV28 to TRBJ1-6; 7 bases are a match to TRBD1. CDR1 is MDHEN, CDR2 SYDVKM, per germline. The junction had 6 bases not matched to a gene; V was cut back by 6 bases and J by 7 bases. CDR3 length: 14 residues.

The chain joins TRBV10-3 to TRBJ1-1, with TRBD1 matching over 8 bases. Germline CDR1 and CDR2: ENHRY and SYGVKD. CDR3 length: 14 amino acids. Unmatched junction bases numbered 4, after V lost 3 bases and J lost 4 bases. The CDR3 protein is CAISEGQGATEAFF. CDR3 sequence (DNA): TGTGCCATCAGTGAAGGACAGGGTGCCACTGAAGCTTTCTTT.

Only a few counts were recorded for this clone. This chain links TRBV6-6 with TRBJ2-3; 10 nucleotides line up with TRBD1. With V trimmed by 6 bases and J by 6 bases, 9 bases remained unmatched. This CDR3 region has 15 residues. In germline, CDR1 is MNHNY, CDR2 SVGAGI (reference sequence). The CDR3 reads CASREGQGIADTQYF. Written as DNA, the CDR3 is TGTGCCAGCAGAGAGGGACAGGGGATCGCGGATACGCAGTATTTT.

The sample holds a few counts of this clone. CDR3 sequence (DNA): TGCGCCAGCAGCTTGGTGCAGGTCCTTCGCTCTGGGGCCAACGTCCTGACTTTC. Amino acid sequence: CASSLVQVLRSGANVLTF. This chain connects TRBV5-1 to TRBJ2-6; D gene ambiguous. Trimming removed 0 bases from V and 0 bases from J, with 13 bases in between. The CDR3 spans 18 residues. Germline CDR1 SGHRS, CDR2 YFSETQ.

In its sample, this clone was seen many times. The J gene is TRBJ2-2, the V gene TRBV4-1; D ambiguous. Per germline, CDR1 MGHRA and CDR2 YSYEKL. V was clipped by 2 bases and J by 7 bases, with 5 bases between them. The CDR3 consists of 12 residues. DNA of the CDR3: TGCGCCAGCAGCCAACAAAACGGGGAGCTGTTTTTT. It yields the protein CASSQQNGELFF.

This clone was seen only a few times. V usage is TRBV19 and J usage is TRBJ2-3; 8 bases match TRBD1. Germline CDR1 LNHDA, CDR2 SQIVND (reference sequence). CDR3 length: 15 residues. J gave up 1 base and V 3 bases, and 3 bases lay outside the gene matches. This CDR3 reads CASSIGQGRTDTQYF. CDR3 coding DNA: TGTGCCAGTAGTATCGGACAGGGCCGCACAGATACGCAGTATTTT. The full variable domain, completed using reference TRBV19 and TRBJ2-3, is DGGITQSPKYLFRKEGQNVTLSCEQNLNHDAMYWYRQDPGQGLRLIYYSQIVNDFQKGDIAEGYSVSREKKESFPLTVTSAQKNPTAFYLCASSIGQGRTDTQYFGPGTRLTVL.

V usage is TRBV5-1 and J usage is TRBJ2-1, with D uncertain. Germline CDR1 reads SGHRS; CDR2 reads YFSETQ. This CDR3 has 12 residues. V lost 0 bases to trimming and J lost 9 bases, with 7 bases between them. The CDR3 DNA is TGCGCCAGCAGCTTGGCCCGGATTGAGCAGTTCTTC. Protein product: CASSLARIEQFF.

The sample holds a few counts of this clone. This chain joins TRBV1 and TRBJ2-1; TRBD2 is the table's D call, not checked against the DNA. TRBV1 is a listed pseudogene. This CDR3 has 21 residues. The CDR3 loop reads CTSISPIPLAGVGLSYNEQFF. Written as DNA, the CDR3 is TGCACCAGCATCTCACCTATCCCGCTAGCGGGAGTCGGACTTTCCTACAATGAGCAGTTCTTC.

Only a few counts were recorded for this clone. This sequence joins TRBV5-1 and TRBJ1-1; 7 bases line up with TRBD1. Germline CDR1 and CDR2: SGHRS and YFSETQ. V shed 0 bases, J shed 5 bases, and the junction held 4 bases outside the gene matches. The CDR3 spans 14 residues. For the CDR3, the DNA is TGCGCCAGCAGCTTGGACAGGGGTGGGACTGAAGCTTTCTTT. This translates into CASSLDRGGTEAFF.

This chain connects TRBV12-5 to TRBJ2-1; a weak D match, TRBD2 (6 bases). V lost 1 base and J 6 bases, leaving 22 bases between the germline ends. The germline V gene has CDR1 LGHNT and CDR2 FRNRAP. CDR3 size: 18 residues. This chain's CDR3 is CASGLGRDSQTGGNEQFF. The DNA for the CDR3 is TGTGCTAGTGGTTTGGGGCGGGACTCCCAAACTGGGGGCAATGAGCAGTTCTTC.

There are many counts of this clone. This chain connects TRBV19 to TRBJ2-1, with TRBD2 as a possible D gene (5 bases). Trimming shortened V by 6 bases and J by 8 bases, and 20 bases separated the two germline ends. The CDR3 covers 15 residues. The germline V gene encodes CDR1 LNHDA and CDR2 SQIVND (reference sequence). The CDR3 region has the DNA TGTGCCAGTAGGCCCCGGCGGGCAAAAAGCGATGAGCAGTTCTTC. Protein: CASRPRRAKSDEQFF.